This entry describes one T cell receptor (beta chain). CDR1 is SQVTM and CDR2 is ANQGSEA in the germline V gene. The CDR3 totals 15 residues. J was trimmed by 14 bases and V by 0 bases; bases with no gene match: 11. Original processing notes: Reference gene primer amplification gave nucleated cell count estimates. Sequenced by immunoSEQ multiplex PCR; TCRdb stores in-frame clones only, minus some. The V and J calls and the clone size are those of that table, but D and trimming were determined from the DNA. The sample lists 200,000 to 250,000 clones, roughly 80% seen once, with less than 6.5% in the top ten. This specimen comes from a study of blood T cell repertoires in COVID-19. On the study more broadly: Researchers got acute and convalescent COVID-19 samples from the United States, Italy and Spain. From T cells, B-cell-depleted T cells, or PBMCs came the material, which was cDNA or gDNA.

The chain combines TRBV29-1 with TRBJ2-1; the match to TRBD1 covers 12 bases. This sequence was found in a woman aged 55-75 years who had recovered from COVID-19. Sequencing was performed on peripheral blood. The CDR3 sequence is CSVEDQRDRGLEEFF. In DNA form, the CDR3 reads TGCAGCGTTGAAGATCAGAGGGACAGGGGGCTGGAGGAGTTCTTC.